Each of the 15 T cell receptor beta chains below was sequenced from the same sample in a study of metastatic and nonmetastatic thyroid tumors. The entire patient cohort was treatment-naive prior to thyroid surgery. TCRdb re-clonotyped the PCR reads via MiXCR. The repertoire consists of just over 15,000 clones, with about 35% occurring once and the leading ten covering around 10%. The material sequenced was tumor tissue. These receptors were collected from a male donor with papillary thyroid cancer or a benign thyroid nodule (not recorded which). Some clones in this sample may be carry-over from other donors' samples.

CDR3 nucleotides: TGCAGTGCTACGCCAATAGCGGGGGGGGATACGCAGTATTTT. Translation: CSATPIAGGDTQYF. This chain uses TRBV20-1 with TRBJ2-3; 11 bases fit TRBD2. This CDR3 region has 14 residues. CDR1 and CDR2 from the germline V gene are DFQATT and SNEGSKA (reference sequence). J lost 6 bases, V lost 4 bases, and 6 bases had no gene match.

The V gene is TRBV27, the J gene TRBJ2-1; TRBD1 agrees at 7 bases. From germline, CDR1 is MNHEY and CDR2 SMNVEV (reference sequence). The V segment lost 3 bases and the J segment 4 bases; nucleotides outside the gene matches: 6. The CDR3 consists of 15 residues. The CDR3: CASSFKGAGYNEQFF. The CDR3 nucleotides read TGTGCCAGCAGTTTTAAGGGGGCTGGGTACAATGAGCAGTTCTTC.

By share, this clone counts as medium-sized (0.01 to 0.1%). The chain couples TRBV5-1 to TRBJ2-7; D tentatively reads TRBD1 or TRBD2 (5 bases each). The CDR3 sequence is 14 residues long. V was shortened by 1 base and J by 3 bases, with 11 bases between the two germline ends. Germline CDR1 SGHRS, CDR2 YFSETQ. CDR3 in DNA: TGCGCCAGCAGCTTGAGCCGGGACGTCTACGAGCAGTACTTC. Residues: CASSLSRDVYEQYF.

The sample holds many counts of this clone. This rearrangement joins TRBV5-1 to TRBJ2-7, with D perhaps TRBD1 (5 bases). Trimming left V 4 bases short and J 4 bases short, with 18 bases between. Germline CDR1 reads SGHRS; CDR2 reads YFSETQ. This CDR3 is 15 amino acids long. DNA for the CDR3: TGCGCCAGCAGCCTCGTTGGTTTCGCAGGGTACGAGCAGTACTTC. It codes for CASSLVGFAGYEQYF.

This clone is medium-sized within its sample. This chain links TRBV24-1 with TRBJ2-1; 8 bases are a match to TRBD2. The germline V gene encodes CDR1 KGHDR and CDR2 SFDVKD. V was pared by 6 bases and J by 2 bases, with 8 bases of the junction left unmatched. The CDR3 consists of 16 residues. CDR3 sequence reads: CATSYGAGRAYNEQFF. The CDR3 DNA reads as TGTGCCACCAGTTATGGGGCCGGGAGGGCCTACAATGAGCAGTTCTTC.

This chain joins TRBV6-1 and TRBJ2-3, with no clear D. The CDR3 loop spans 14 amino acids. Germline values: CDR1 MNHNS, CDR2 SASEGT. Trimming took 5 bases from V and 3 from J, leaving 12 bases between them. The CDR3 DNA follows: TGTGCCAGCAGTCCCACGTCTAGAACAGATACGCAGTATTTT. Its translation: CASSPTSRTDTQYF.

The chain uses TRBV5-1 and TRBJ1-2; D is possibly TRBD1 (5 bases). The CDR3 length is 13 residues. The V and J ends lost 4 bases and 9 bases respectively, with 16 bases between them. The germline V gene encodes CDR1 SGHRS and CDR2 YFSETQ. The CDR3 nucleotides are TGCGCCAGCAGCGTACATGGAGGGGACTGCTACACCTTC. Protein product: CASSVHGGDCYTF. Filled out from reference TRBV5-1 and TRBJ1-2, the complete variable domain reads KAGVTQTPRYLIKTRGQQVTLSCSPISGHRSVSWYQQTPGQGLQFLFEYFSETQRNKGNFPGRFSGRQFSNSRSEMNVSTLELGDSALYLCASSVHGGDCYTFGSGTRLTVV.

This clone occurred many times. Here the CDR3 reads CASRRVGTMTEAFF. As DNA, the CDR3 is TGTGCCAGTCGCCGGGTTGGGACTATGACTGAAGCTTTCTTT. The chain uses TRBV12-3 or TRBV12-4 and TRBJ1-1; D is perhaps TRBD1 (5 bases). The CDR3 runs to 14 residues. The V and J ends lost 9 bases and 5 bases respectively, with 19 bases between them.

By share, this clone counts as large. The chain joins TRBV7-9 to TRBJ2-7; D might be TRBD1 (5 bases). From germline, CDR1 is SEHNR and CDR2 FQNEAQ (reference sequence). V was cut by 6 bases and J by 0 bases, with 12 bases left in between. CDR3 length: 14 amino acids. The CDR3 nucleotides are TGTGCCAGCAGTTTTAGGGGATTCTCCTACGAGCAGTACTTC. Its protein is CASSFRGFSYEQYF.

This clone was observed many times. The chain couples TRBV5-1 to TRBJ2-1, with unresolved D. V was clipped by 2 bases and J by 6 bases, with 12 bases between them. The CDR3 loop spans 14 amino acids. Per germline, CDR1 SGHRS and CDR2 YFSETQ. The CDR3 sequence is CASSLISTSNEQFF. As DNA, the CDR3 is TGCGCCAGCAGCTTAATTAGCACCTCCAATGAGCAGTTCTTC.

Note on this clone: A much larger clone is a single base away; this may be a read error. In the same sample, other DNA sequences code for this CDR3. The V and J genes are TRBV7-9 and TRBJ1-1; weak D call: TRBD1 (6 bases). Germline lookup yields CDR1 SEHNR and CDR2 FQNEAQ (reference sequence). V lost 1 base, J lost 5 bases, and 11 bases lay in between. The CDR3 runs 14 residues. CDR3 amino acids: CASSLGTQGTEAFF. The CDR3 DNA sequence: TGTGCCAGCAGCTTAGGAACACAGGGTACTGAAGCTTTCTTT. The entire variable domain, with the rest obtained from reference TRBV7-9 and TRBJ1-1, is as follows: DTGVSQNPRHKITKRGQNVTFRCDPISEHNRLYWYRQTLGQGPEFLTYFQNEAQLEKSRLLSDRFSAERPKGSFSTLEIQRTEQGDSAMYLCASSLGTQGTEAFFGQGTRLTVV.

There are many counts of this clone. The chain is built from TRBV25-1 and TRBJ1-2; D gene unclear. Looked up from germline, CDR1 is MGHDK and CDR2 is SYGVNS. The CDR3 sequence is 15 residues long. Trimming removed 1 base from V and 3 bases from J, with 12 bases in between. The CDR3: CASSESPQSHYGYTF. The CDR3 DNA sequence: TGTGCCAGCAGTGAATCTCCTCAGTCGCACTATGGCTACACCTTC.

This clone qualifies as medium-sized. This chain connects TRBV2 to TRBJ2-1; D possibly corresponds to TRBD2 (6 bases). Germline CDR1 reads SNHLY; CDR2 reads FYNNEI. The CDR3 extends over 14 amino acids. The V gene lost 6 bases and the J gene lost 3 bases, with 12 bases spanning the gap. CDR3 in DNA: TGTGCCAGCAGGCCCGGGAGCGGCTACAATGAGCAGTTCTTC. Its translation is CASRPGSGYNEQFF.

This clone occurred a few times. The chain has TRBV12-3 or TRBV12-4 and TRBJ2-1, with 7 bases that match TRBD2. The ends lost 0 bases at V and 0 bases at J; junction bases unmatched: 8. CDR3 length: 18 amino acids. The DNA of the CDR3 is TGTGCCAGCAGTTTAGCGTGGGAAACGGGAGGCTCCTACAATGAGCAGTTCTTC. Protein product: CASSLAWETGGSYNEQFF.

This chain connects TRBV6-4 to TRBJ2-1; 9 nucleotides line up with TRBD2. The CDR3 totals 18 residues. Germline CDR1 MRHNA, CDR2 SNTAGT. CDR3 nucleotides: TGTTCCATCATTGAAAACAGCCTCCGGGCAACTAGCGGGAATGAGCAGTTCTTC. Residues: CSIIENSLRATSGNEQFF.